Sequencing of this TCR beta chain was carried out in a study of shared clonotypes between healthy human individuals. Regarding the study as a whole: The generation probabilities recorded for non-shared clonotypes fell below those of clonotypes shared by all four donors. Roughly 5% of naive CD4 clonotypes were shared across several donors.

An even split of each subset's genomic DNA across several immunoSEQ plates was performed. TCRdb's copy holds only in-frame clones and misses some; the assay was immunoSEQ multiplex PCR. This sample yields under 2,000,000 clones, of which around 96% are seen a single time; 1.2% belongs to the top ten. In its sample, this clone was seen once. What it binds is not known. The naive CD8 subset, CD45RO-negative cells positively selected for CCR7, excluded terminally differentiated effector memory CD45RA+ cells. The study enrolled healthy HIV-negative adults without recent acute infections or vaccinations as donors. This sequence was found in a young man in good health. Sequences were obtained from naive CD8+ T cells sorted from blood.

The CDR3 sequence is CASSGAWPNEKLFF. The CDR3 nucleotides are TGTGCCAGCTCTGGTGCATGGCCTAATGAAAAACTGTTTTTT. The V gene is TRBV2, the J gene TRBJ1-4; D is undetermined. The V gene's germline CDR1 is SNHLY and CDR2 FYNNEI. CDR3 size: 14 residues. Trimming took 8 bases from V and 3 from J, leaving 13 bases between them.